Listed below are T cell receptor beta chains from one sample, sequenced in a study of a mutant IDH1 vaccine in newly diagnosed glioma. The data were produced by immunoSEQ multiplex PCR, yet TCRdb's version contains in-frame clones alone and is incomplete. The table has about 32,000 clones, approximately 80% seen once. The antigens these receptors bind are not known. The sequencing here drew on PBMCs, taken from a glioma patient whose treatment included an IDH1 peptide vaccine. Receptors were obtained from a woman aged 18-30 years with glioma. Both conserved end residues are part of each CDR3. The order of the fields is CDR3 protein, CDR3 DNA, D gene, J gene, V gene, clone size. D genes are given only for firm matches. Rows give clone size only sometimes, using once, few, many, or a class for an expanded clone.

CDR3: CASSPPSGNKNTEAFF
DNA: TGTGCCAGCAGCCCCCCCTCGGGGAACAAGAACACTGAAGCTTTCTTT
D: .
J: TRBJ1-1
V: TRBV11-2
size: .

CDR3: CASSKDRGKGYTF
DNA: TGTGCCAGTAGTAAGGACAGGGGAAAGGGCTACACCTTC
D: TRBD1
J: TRBJ1-2
V: TRBV19
size: .

CDR3: CASSILGVEQFF
DNA: TGTGCCAGTAGTATCCTCGGAGTTGAGCAGTTCTTC
D: .
J: TRBJ2-1
V: TRBV19
size: .

CDR3: CASSLGSNEQFF
DNA: TGTGCCAGCAGTTTAGGATCCAATGAGCAGTTCTTC
D: .
J: TRBJ2-1
V: TRBV28
size: .

CDR3: CAGAGGGSSTDTQYF
DNA: TGTGCCGGTGCAGGAGGGGGGTCTAGCACAGATACGCAGTATTTT
D: .
J: TRBJ2-3
V: TRBV11-3
size: .

CDR3: CASSLSGRGWNEQFF
DNA: TGTGCCAGCAGTTTAAGCGGGAGAGGATGGAATGAGCAGTTCTTC
D: TRBD2
J: TRBJ2-1
V: TRBV27
size: once

CDR3: CAISGGQGNYGYTF
DNA: TGTGCCATCAGTGGGGGACAGGGAAACTATGGCTACACCTTC
D: TRBD1
J: TRBJ1-2
V: TRBV10-3
size: .

CDR3: CASSLDPTGGPRGTDTQYF
DNA: TGTGCCAGCAGCTTGGACCCAACGGGTGGGCCCAGAGGCACAGATACGCAGTATTTT
D: .
J: TRBJ2-3
V: TRBV5-4
size: .

CDR3: CASKGGLGSYNSPLHF
DNA: TGTGCCAGCAAGGGGGGGCTCGGCTCCTATAATTCACCCCTCCACTTT
D: .
J: TRBJ1-6
V: TRBV2
size: few

CDR3: CASSQVSSTEAFF
DNA: TGTGCCAGCAGCCAAGTGTCGAGCACTGAAGCTTTCTTT
D: .
J: TRBJ1-1
V: TRBV14
size: .

CDR3: CASSQSQGANYGYTF
DNA: TGCGCCAGCAGCCAGTCCCAAGGCGCCAACTATGGCTACACCTTC
D: .
J: TRBJ1-2
V: TRBV4-1
size: .

CDR3: CASRVQGGIQYF
DNA: TGTGCCAGTAGGGTACAGGGCGGCATTCAGTACTTC
D: .
J: TRBJ2-4
V: TRBV19
size: few

CDR3: CASRRGGEQYF
DNA: TGTGCCAGCAGGCGGGGCGGCGAGCAGTACTTC
D: .
J: TRBJ2-7
V: TRBV21-1
size: .

CDR3: CATRSVEAFF
DNA: TGTGCCACCAGAAGTGTAGAAGCTTTCTTT
D: .
J: TRBJ1-1
V: TRBV28
size: .

CDR3: CASSQSGGTSGSHEQYF
DNA: TGTGCCAGCAGCCAATCGGGTGGGACTAGCGGGAGCCACGAGCAGTACTTC
D: TRBD2
J: TRBJ2-7
V: TRBV16
size: .

CDR3: CASSNGLAGVANTGELFF
DNA: TGTGCCAGCAGCAACGGACTAGCGGGAGTAGCGAACACCGGGGAGCTGTTTTTT
D: TRBD2
J: TRBJ2-2
V: TRBV7-9
size: .

CDR3: CASSYGQGDQPQHF
DNA: TGTGCCAGCAGCTACGGACAGGGGGACCAGCCCCAGCATTTT
D: TRBD1
J: TRBJ1-5
V: TRBV2
size: few

CDR3: CASSLALNYGYTF
DNA: TGTGCCAGCAGTTTGGCGTTGAACTATGGCTACACCTTC
D: .
J: TRBJ1-2
V: TRBV28
size: once

CDR3: CASSLTPTVNTGELFF
DNA: TGTGCCAGCTCACTCACGCCGACAGTGAACACCGGGGAGCTGTTTTTT
D: .
J: TRBJ2-2
V: TRBV18
size: .

CDR3: CASSPTQETQYF
DNA: TGCGCCAGCAGCCCGACCCAAGAGACCCAGTACTTC
D: .
J: TRBJ2-5
V: TRBV5-1
size: .

CDR3: CAYGQGATEAFF
DNA: TGTGCCTACGGACAGGGGGCCACTGAAGCTTTCTTT
D: TRBD1
J: TRBJ1-1
V: TRBV30
size: few

CDR3: CASSPDGTNTGELFF
DNA: TGTGCCAGCAGTCCAGACGGTACGAACACCGGGGAGCTGTTTTTT
D: .
J: TRBJ2-2
V: TRBV11-2
size: .

CDR3: CASSLGSGQGAAYEQYF
DNA: TGTGCCAGCAGCTTAGGCTCTGGACAGGGAGCCGCCTACGAGCAGTACTTC
D: TRBD1
J: TRBJ2-7
V: TRBV7-9
size: .

CDR3: CASSIRGAQPQHF
DNA: TGTGCCAGTAGTATCCGGGGGGCTCAGCCCCAGCATTTT
D: .
J: TRBJ1-5
V: TRBV19
size: few

CDR3: CAISWTSGSYNEQFF
DNA: TGTGCCATCAGTTGGACTAGCGGGAGCTACAATGAGCAGTTCTTC
D: TRBD2
J: TRBJ2-1
V: TRBV10-3
size: .

CDR3: CASSEGSDYGYTF
DNA: TGTGCCAGCAGTGAAGGGTCGGACTATGGCTACACCTTC
D: .
J: TRBJ1-2
V: TRBV6-1
size: .

CDR3: CASSPPGQGIYEQYF
DNA: TGTGCCAGCAGCCCGCCGGGACAGGGGATCTACGAGCAGTACTTC
D: TRBD1
J: TRBJ2-7
V: TRBV7-9
size: .

CDR3: CASSEIAGGQPQHF
DNA: TGTGCCAGCAGTGAAATCGCAGGCGGTCAGCCCCAGCATTTT
D: .
J: TRBJ1-5
V: TRBV2
size: .

CDR3: CASSERENAEETQYF
DNA: TGTGCCAGCAGTGAGAGGGAAAACGCGGAAGAGACCCAGTACTTC
D: .
J: TRBJ2-5
V: TRBV6-4
size: .

CDR3: CASSSRPGGGEKLFF
DNA: TGCGCCAGCAGCTCGAGACCAGGGGGAGGTGAAAAACTGTTTTTT
D: TRBD1
J: TRBJ1-4
V: TRBV5-1
size: .

CDR3: CASSPLGTSGDTGELFF
DNA: TGTGCCAGCAGCCCCCTAGGGACTAGCGGTGACACCGGGGAGCTGTTTTTT
D: TRBD2
J: TRBJ2-2
V: TRBV7-2
size: .

CDR3: CASSYGPLNQPQHF
DNA: TGTGCCAGCAGTTACGGACCACTCAATCAGCCCCAGCATTTT
D: .
J: TRBJ1-5
V: TRBV6-5
size: .

CDR3: CASTPGQPNTEAFF
DNA: TGTGCCAGCACTCCGGGACAACCGAACACTGAAGCTTTCTTT
D: .
J: TRBJ1-1
V: TRBV7-2
size: .

CDR3: CAWSPTGNTIYF
DNA: TGTGCCTGGAGTCCCACTGGAAACACCATATATTTT
D: .
J: TRBJ1-3
V: TRBV30
size: .

CDR3: CASSLQGSSSYNEQFF
DNA: TGTGCCAGCAGCTTACAGGGCAGCAGCTCCTACAATGAGCAGTTCTTC
D: .
J: TRBJ2-1
V: TRBV7-8
size: .

CDR3: CASSLDGSRYNEQFF
DNA: TGTGCCAGCAGTCTCGACGGGAGTCGGTACAATGAGCAGTTCTTC
D: .
J: TRBJ2-1
V: TRBV6-5
size: .

CDR3: CASSRLAADYEQYF
DNA: TGTGCCAGTAGTAGACTAGCGGCAGACTACGAGCAGTACTTC
D: TRBD2
J: TRBJ2-7
V: TRBV19
size: .

CDR3: CASRTLAGGEYNEQFF
DNA: TGTGCCAGCAGGACGCTAGCGGGGGGGGAATACAATGAGCAGTTCTTC
D: TRBD2
J: TRBJ2-1
V: TRBV27
size: .

CDR3: CASSEFDDEQFF
DNA: TGTGCCAGCAGTGAATTCGATGATGAGCAGTTCTTC
D: .
J: TRBJ2-1
V: TRBV25-1
size: .

CDR3: CASSIEQGSNYEQYF
DNA: TGTGCCAGTAGTATCGAACAGGGGTCTAACTACGAGCAGTACTTC
D: TRBD1
J: TRBJ2-7
V: TRBV19
size: few

CDR3: CASSSGQGAILSREQYF
DNA: TGTGCCAGCAGCTCGGGACAGGGGGCGATTTTAAGTAGGGAGCAGTACTTC
D: TRBD1
J: TRBJ2-7
V: TRBV5-5
size: .

CDR3: CASSLEDTQYF
DNA: TGTGCCAGCAGCTTAGAAGATACGCAGTATTTT
D: .
J: TRBJ2-3
V: TRBV7-2
size: once

CDR3: CASSSAGGQGQPQHF
DNA: TGCGCCAGCAGCTCAGCGGGGGGCCAGGGTCAGCCCCAGCATTTT
D: .
J: TRBJ1-5
V: TRBV5-1
size: few

CDR3: CASSLAGLVSETQYF
DNA: TGTGCCAGCAGCTTAGCAGGGCTAGTGAGCGAGACCCAGTACTTC
D: .
J: TRBJ2-5
V: TRBV7-2
size: once

CDR3: CASSPPTGYTF
DNA: TGTGCCAGCAGTCCCCCCACGGGCTACACCTTC
D: .
J: TRBJ1-2
V: TRBV21-1
size: .

CDR3: CASSEDREYGYTF
DNA: TGTGCCAGCTCAGAAGACAGGGAGTATGGCTACACCTTC
D: TRBD1
J: TRBJ1-2
V: TRBV18
size: .

CDR3: CASSLVQGVIGGYTF
DNA: TGTGCCAGCAGTTTAGTGCAGGGAGTCATAGGTGGCTACACCTTC
D: .
J: TRBJ1-2
V: TRBV27
size: .

CDR3: CAISDRDRGSPNYGYTF
DNA: TGTGCCATCAGTGACCGGGACAGGGGATCTCCTAACTATGGCTACACCTTC
D: TRBD1
J: TRBJ1-2
V: TRBV10-3
size: .

CDR3: CASSWGTGTGGSPLHF
DNA: TGTGCCAGCAGCTGGGGAACCGGGACAGGGGGTTCACCCCTCCACTTT
D: TRBD1
J: TRBJ1-6
V: TRBV5-6
size: .

CDR3: CASSLSSGDSYNEQFF
DNA: TGTGCCAGCAGTTTAAGCAGCGGGGACTCCTACAATGAGCAGTTCTTC
D: TRBD2
J: TRBJ2-1
V: TRBV27
size: .